The 20 T cell receptor beta chains below all came from one sample that was sequenced in a study of T cells in Graves' hyperthyroidism and ophthalmopathy. Amplification targeted TCR beta CDR3 regions from RNA transcripts. An initial round of RT-PCR targeting the TCR CDR3 relied on the HTBI primer set. From the multiplex PCR reads, TCRdb called clonotypes with MiXCR, one entry per CDR3 protein. The sample holds 280,000 or so distinct CDR3 sequences, roughly 15% seen once. Material for sequencing was blood. The source is a woman aged 45-60 years with Graves' hyperthyroidism that later progressed to Graves' ophthalmopathy.

This clonotype was picked up many times. The chain links TRBV11-2 to TRBJ2-3; TRBD2 agrees at 7 bases. Germline V gene lookup returns CDR1 SGHAT and CDR2 FQNNGV. CDR3 length: 18 residues. Germline trimming cut 5 bases from V and 4 bases from J; bases unmatched to any gene: 18. CDR3 nucleotides: TGTGCCAGCAGCCCTGGCCTAGGGACGGGAGGCGGTCCAGATACGCAGTATTTT. Residues: CASSPGLGTGGGPDTQYF.

This clonotype was detected many times. The CDR3, as DNA: TGTGCCACCAGTGACCTGGACACCCAACAGTTCTTC. Protein: CATSDLDTQQFF. This sequence joins TRBV24-1 and TRBJ2-1, with D tentatively TRBD1 (5 bases). The germline V gene has CDR1 KGHDR and CDR2 SFDVKD. V was shortened by 4 bases and J by 13 bases, with 13 bases between the two germline ends. CDR3 length equals 12 residues.

The chain employs TRBV10-2 and TRBJ1-2; 7 nucleotides align to TRBD1. J lost 8 bases, V lost 3 bases, and 6 bases had no gene match. Looked up from germline, CDR1 is WSHSY and CDR2 is SAAADI. The CDR3 totals 13 residues. Written as DNA, the CDR3 is TGCGCCAGCAGTGAAACCGCAGGGGGAGGCTACACCTTC. This gives the protein CASSETAGGGYTF.

J is TRBJ2-5 and V is TRBV11-2; 7 bases are shared with TRBD2. The CDR3 loop spans 14 amino acids. CDR1 is SGHAT and CDR2 is FQNNGV in the germline V gene. Trimming took 6 bases from V and 4 from J; bases not matched to a gene: 8. Here the CDR3 reads CASRWPVAGETQYF. The CDR3 nucleotides are TGTGCCAGCAGATGGCCCGTAGCGGGAGAGACCCAGTACTTC. The full variable domain, rest sourced from reference TRBV11-2 and TRBJ2-5, is EAGVAQSPRYKIIEKRQSVAFWCNPISGHATLYWYQQILGQGPKLLIQFQNNGVVDDSQLPKDRFSAERLKGVDSTLKIQPAKLEDSAVYLCASRWPVAGETQYFGPGTRLLVL.

The chain employs TRBV2 and TRBJ2-1; 12 nucleotides match TRBD1. CDR3 size: 19 residues. Germline V gene data show CDR1 as SNHLY and CDR2 as FYNNEI. With V trimmed by 6 bases and J by 4 bases, 16 bases remained unmatched. CDR3: CASSPSDGGQGAGYNEQFF. In DNA form, the CDR3 reads TGTGCCAGCAGCCCTAGCGATGGGGGACAGGGGGCTGGGTACAATGAGCAGTTCTTC.

This clonotype was detected many times. V and J are TRBV5-1 and TRBJ2-5, with 7 bases that match TRBD2. CDR1 and CDR2 from the germline V gene are SGHRS and YFSETQ. The trim removed 5 bases at V and 5 bases at J, leaving 6 bases unmatched. The CDR3 length is 13 residues. The CDR3 region is CASRAGEAETQYF. As DNA, the CDR3 is TGCGCCAGCAGGGCGGGAGAGGCGGAGACCCAGTACTTC.

This clonotype was seen repeatedly, ten times or more. This rearrangement joins TRBV7-3 to TRBJ2-7; D ambiguous. Trimming removed 5 bases from V and 0 bases from J, with 8 bases in between. The CDR3 has 13 residues. Germline-derived CDR1 and CDR2 are SGHTA and FQGTGA. For the CDR3, the DNA is TGTGCCAGCAGCCCGACCGCCTCCTACGAGCAGTACTTC. Its protein is CASSPTASYEQYF.

As to this clonotype: At one of its ends the junction is not consistent with the germline gene, which may arise from a read error. The V gene is TRBV28, the J gene TRBJ2-7, with 9 bases lining up with TRBD1. CDR1 and CDR2 from the germline V gene are MDHEN and SYDVKM. The CDR3 has 12 residues. The CDR3 region is CASSPTGQGKGF. The CDR3 DNA sequence: TGTGCCAGCAGTCCCACAGGACAGGGGAAGGGATTC.

The DNA for the CDR3 is TGCAGCGTTGCACCCTCGAACACCGGGGAGCTGTTTTTT. This codes for CSVAPSNTGELFF. V gene TRBV29-1 combines with J gene TRBJ2-2; D uncertain. The CDR3 loop spans 13 amino acids. The V gene lost 4 bases and the J gene lost 0 bases, with 6 bases spanning the gap. From germline, CDR1 is SQVTM and CDR2 ANQGSEA.

This clonotype showed up just a few times. The chain joins TRBV27 to TRBJ2-1; TRBD2 aligns across 14 bases. This CDR3 comprises 23 residues. CDR1 and CDR2 (germline): MNHEY, SMNVEV (reference sequence). With V trimmed by 1 base and J by 4 bases, 21 bases remained unmatched. CDR3 sequence (DNA): TGTGCCAGCAGTTTATACCTGTTCAGGAGTCCCGGGACTAGCGGGAGCCCATACAATGAGCAGTTCTTC. Encoded protein: CASSLYLFRSPGTSGSPYNEQFF.

This clonotype came up many times. The chain uses TRBV11-2 and TRBJ2-7, with D maybe TRBD2 (7 bases). The length of the CDR3 is 14 residues. Deletions cut 5 bases from V and 6 bases from J, with 17 bases between. The germline CDR1 and CDR2 sequences are SGHAT and FQNNGV. CDR3 sequence (DNA): TGTGCCAGCAGCGCTGTTGGGGGAGGGGGCGAGCAGTACTTC. The encoded protein is CASSAVGGGGEQYF.

This clonotype has a count of ten or more. This chain uses TRBV9 with TRBJ1-4; possible D gene TRBD1, 5 bases. The V end lost 4 bases, the J end lost 8 bases, and 12 bases lay between the germline ends. This CDR3 is built from 13 residues. Germline CDR1 reads SGDLS; CDR2 reads YYNGEE. The CDR3 sequence: CASSTNWGEKLFF. CDR3 bases: TGTGCCAGCAGCACCAATTGGGGGGAAAAACTGTTTTTT.

This clonotype was found a few times. The V and J genes are TRBV19 and TRBJ2-3; D unresolved. Germline V gene data show CDR1 as LNHDA and CDR2 as SQIVND (reference sequence). The CDR3 consists of 15 residues. The ends were cut back, 3 bases at V and 2 bases at J, with 12 bases in the middle. CDR3 amino acids: CASSILSDPTDTQYF. The CDR3, as DNA: TGTGCCAGTAGTATCCTATCGGACCCCACAGATACGCAGTATTTT.

The sample holds many counts of this clonotype. The V call is TRBV20-1, the J call TRBJ2-3; 9 positions agree with TRBD2. Germline loops: CDR1 DFQATT, CDR2 SNEGSKA (reference sequence). With 4 bases clipped from V and 10 bases from J, the junction kept 15 bases outside the gene matches. The CDR3 has 15 amino acids. The CDR3 loop reads CSANRRLAAFDPQYF. CDR3 sequence (DNA): TGCAGTGCTAATCGTCGACTAGCGGCTTTCGATCCGCAGTATTTT.

This rearrangement joins TRBV7-9 to TRBJ1-5; D is unclear. The CDR3 covers 14 residues. Trimming took 5 bases from V and 2 from J, leaving 10 bases between them. CDR1 and CDR2 from the germline V gene are SEHNR and FQNEAQ (reference sequence). Here the CDR3 reads CASSTLDRNQPQHF. The CDR3 nucleotides read TGTGCCAGCAGCACACTGGACCGCAATCAGCCCCAGCATTTT.

The chain carries TRBV7-9 and TRBJ2-5, with 9 bases identical to TRBD1. CDR3 length: 15 amino acids. Unmatched junction bases numbered 9, after V lost 4 bases and J lost 6 bases. Germline values: CDR1 SEHNR, CDR2 FQNEAQ (reference sequence). CDR3 sequence: CASSSRDRAVQTQYF. CDR3 nucleotides: TGTGCCAGCAGCTCCCGGGACAGGGCGGTACAGACCCAGTACTTC. Together with reference TRBV7-9 and TRBJ2-5, the CDR3 gives the full variable domain: DTGVSQNPRHKITKRGQNVTFRCDPISEHNRLYWYRQTLGQGPEFLTYFQNEAQLEKSRLLSDRFSAERPKGSFSTLEIQRTEQGDSAMYLCASSSRDRAVQTQYFGPGTRLLVL.

This clonotype showed up many times. In DNA form, the CDR3 reads TGTGCCAGCAGCTCCGGGACTAGCGGGGCAACGAGCTCCTACGAGCAGTACTTC. Amino acid sequence: CASSSGTSGATSSYEQYF. The rearrangement uses TRBV28 and TRBJ2-7; 13 positions agree with TRBD2. Germline V CDR1 and CDR2: MDHEN, SYDVKM. V was pared by 6 bases and J by 0 bases, with 11 bases of the junction left unmatched. This CDR3 has 18 amino acids.

The chain employs TRBV10-3 and TRBJ2-5; 16 positions match TRBD2. The V gene end was trimmed by 3 bases and the J gene end by 6 bases; junction bases not matched to a gene: 10. The germline V gene encodes CDR1 ENHRY and CDR2 SYGVKD. This CDR3 comprises 18 residues. CDR3 in amino acids: CAISESGLAGGTSKTQYF. The CDR3 DNA sequence: TGTGCCATCAGTGAATCGGGACTAGCGGGAGGGACCTCAAAGACCCAGTACTTC.

This clonotype has at least ten counts. The chain joins TRBV28 to TRBJ2-5; 9 bases fit TRBD1. Germline CDR1 reads MDHEN; CDR2 reads SYDVKM. CDR3 size: 15 residues. V was clipped by 3 bases and J by 4 bases; unmatched bases: 6. This CDR3 is CASSLEQGAGETQYF. CDR3 coding DNA: TGTGCCAGCAGTTTGGAACAGGGGGCGGGAGAGACCCAGTACTTC.

The V gene is TRBV29-1, the J gene TRBJ1-1; the D is unclear. This CDR3 contains 12 residues. Germline V gene lookup returns CDR1 SQVTM and CDR2 ANQGSEA. V gave up 3 bases and J gave up 5 bases, with 10 bases separating them. CDR3: CSVDRTETEAFF. The CDR3 region has the DNA TGCAGCGTTGATAGGACGGAGACTGAAGCTTTCTTT. Complete variable domain (other parts from reference TRBV29-1 and TRBJ1-1): SAVISQKPSRDICQRGTSLTIQCQVDSQVTMMFWYRQQPGQSLTLIATANQGSEATYESGFVIDKFPISRPNLTFSTLTVSNMSPEDSSIYLCSVDRTETEAFFGQGTRLTVV.